The 9 T cell receptor beta chains below all came from one sample that was sequenced in a study of identical twins. TCRdb reanalysed the 5' RACE reads using MiXCR and keeps one entry per CDR3 protein. The sample includes some 1,600,000 distinct CDR3 sequences, about 30% seen only once; the top ten take around 0.3%. Source material: cord blood. All receptors derive from a newborn girl in good health.

This clonotype was detected a few times. The rearrangement links TRBV18 to TRBJ1-1; D uncertain. Germline V gene sequence: CDR1 KGHSH, CDR2 LQKENI. This CDR3 has 14 residues. V was shortened by 4 bases and J by 1 base, with 10 bases between the two germline ends. The CDR3 region is CASSLDSRNTEAFF. As DNA, the CDR3 is TGTGCCAGCTCACTCGACTCCCGGAACACTGAAGCTTTCTTT.

The genes are TRBV20-1 and TRBJ2-5; 8 bases are a match to TRBD2. Per the germline V gene, CDR1 is DFQATT and CDR2 is SNEGSKA (reference sequence). The CDR3 has 14 residues. V lost 2 bases, J lost 3 bases, and 5 bases stayed unmatched. In DNA, the CDR3 is TGCAGTGCTAGATGGGGTAGCGGGGAAGAGACCCAGTACTTC. It codes for CSARWGSGEETQYF.

In DNA form, the CDR3 reads TGTTCTAGCACCGGACTAGCGGGGGCCTACACAGATACGCAGTATTTT. The encoded protein is CSSTGLAGAYTDTQYF. The chain is built from TRBV4-2 and TRBJ2-3, with 13 nucleotides matching TRBD2. CDR3 size: 16 residues. CDR1 and CDR2 from the germline V gene are LGHNA and YNFKEQ.

V and J are TRBV28 and TRBJ2-5, with D tentatively TRBD2 (5 bases). The J call could be wrong; TRBJ2-7 is a better fit for the DNA end. Germline CDR1 MDHEN, CDR2 SYDVKM. This CDR3 is 15 amino acids long. DNA for the CDR3: TGTGCCAGCAGTTTCGAGGGCCTCCCTTCCTACGAGCAGTACTTC. It specifies CASSFEGLPSYEQYF.

This clonotype was counted between two and nine times. This chain uses TRBV20-1 with TRBJ1-5; D gene uncertain. The CDR3 has 14 amino acids. CDR1 is DFQATT, CDR2 SNEGSKA, per germline (reference sequence). Trimming left V 6 bases short and J 0 bases short, with 12 bases between. For the CDR3, the DNA is TGCAGTGCCCGGCCGGACTTTAGCAATCAGCCCCAGCATTTT. Translated: CSARPDFSNQPQHF.

The V and J genes are TRBV10-3 and TRBJ2-1; D is unclear. The CDR3 covers 13 residues. V lost 4 bases, J lost 4 bases, and 8 bases lay in between. Looked up from germline, CDR1 is ENHRY and CDR2 is SYGVKD. CDR3: CAISGLLYNEQFF. The CDR3, as DNA: TGTGCCATCAGTGGATTGCTTTACAATGAGCAGTTCTTC.

This clonotype was seen more than once but under ten times. The chain uses TRBV27 and TRBJ2-3, with a weak D call TRBD1 (6 bases). The length of the CDR3 is 14 residues. Trimming stripped 6 bases from V and 5 bases from J, with 15 bases between. Germline V CDR1 and CDR2: MNHEY, SMNVEV (reference sequence). The chain's CDR3 is CASRVRGHGDTQYF. The CDR3 bases are TGTGCCAGCAGGGTTAGGGGACATGGAGATACGCAGTATTTT.

This clonotype showed up just a few times. The rearrangement links TRBV6-1 to TRBJ1-1; 9 positions match TRBD1. V dropped 5 bases and J dropped 10; count of bases not matched to a gene: 11. The CDR3 has 14 amino acids. Germline V gene data show CDR1 as MNHNS and CDR2 as SASEGT. The CDR3 bases are TGTGCCAGCAGTAAGGACAGGGGACCTTCTGGAGCTTTCTTT. It codes for CASSKDRGPSGAFF.

The V and J genes are TRBV5-1 and TRBJ1-4; D is ambiguous. Germline CDR1 SGHRS, CDR2 YFSETQ. The V end lost 4 bases, the J end lost 7 bases, and 20 bases lay between the germline ends. This CDR3 has 16 amino acids. In nucleotides, the CDR3 is TGCGCCAGCAGCCCCGTTTATGGGCCCCCAAGTGAAAAACTGTTTTTT. Its protein product is CASSPVYGPPSEKLFF.